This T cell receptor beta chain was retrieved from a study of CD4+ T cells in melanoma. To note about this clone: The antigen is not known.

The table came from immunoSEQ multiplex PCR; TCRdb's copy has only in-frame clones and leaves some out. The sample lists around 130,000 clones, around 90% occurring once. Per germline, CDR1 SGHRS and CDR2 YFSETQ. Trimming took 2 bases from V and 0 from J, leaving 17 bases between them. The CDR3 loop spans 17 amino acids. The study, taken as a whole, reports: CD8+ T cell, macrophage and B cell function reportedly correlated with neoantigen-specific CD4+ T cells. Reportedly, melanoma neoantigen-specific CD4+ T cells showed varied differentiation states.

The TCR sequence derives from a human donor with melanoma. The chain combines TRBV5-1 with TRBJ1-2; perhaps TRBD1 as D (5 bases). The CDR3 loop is CASSLSIGGRTNYGYTF. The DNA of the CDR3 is TGCGCCAGCAGCTTATCAATCGGGGGACGAACTAACTATGGCTACACCTTC.